The 13 T cell receptor beta chains below were found in one sample sequenced in a study of T cell repertoires in cytomegalovirus infection. The antigens these receptors bind are not known. Via MiXCR, TCRdb re-called the reads, giving one row per CDR3 protein. The data hold under 200,000 distinct CDR3 sequences, with less than 25% observed a single time. The sample was CD8+ T cells from cultured PBMCs, taken from culture after CMV antigen stimulation. The receptors stem from a human donor in good health (CMV status not recorded). Some clones in this sample may be carry-over from other donors' samples.

The rearrangement links TRBV7-8 to TRBJ2-1; D not certain. The CDR3 has 16 amino acids. CDR1 and CDR2 (germline): SGHVS, FQNEAQ. The V end was cut by 1 base, the J end by 0 bases, with 10 bases between. Written as DNA, the CDR3 is TGTGCCAGCAGCTTAGGTCGGATAGGCTCCTACAATGAGCAGTTCTTC. It translates to CASSLGRIGSYNEQFF.

The V call is TRBV20-1, the J call TRBJ2-6; D unresolved. The V and J ends lost 0 bases and 3 bases respectively, with 12 bases between them. Germline V gene data show CDR1 as DFQATT and CDR2 as SNEGSKA (reference sequence). The CDR3 spans 16 residues. In DNA, the CDR3 is TGCAGTGCTAGAGACACCGGTCGCCATGGGGCCAACGTCCTGACTTTC. Encoded protein: CSARDTGRHGANVLTF.

The rearrangement uses TRBV6-8 and TRBJ1-1; maybe TRBD1 (5 bases). This CDR3 contains 12 residues. Germline CDR1 reads MNHGY; CDR2 reads SAAAGT. V gave up 8 bases and J gave up 0 bases, with 7 bases separating them. CDR3 residues: CASGHLNTEAFF. In DNA, the CDR3 is TGTGCCAGCGGACATCTGAACACTGAAGCTTTCTTT.

The chain employs TRBV7-4 and TRBJ1-5; 11 positions agree with TRBD1. The CDR3 is 15 residues long. The germline V gene has CDR1 SGHVT and CDR2 SQSDAQ. Losses at the gene ends were 5 bases for V and 4 bases for J; bases not matched to a gene: 4. This CDR3 reads CASSRGTGGNQPQHF. CDR3 nucleotide sequence: TGTGCCAGCAGCCGGGGGACAGGGGGAAATCAGCCCCAGCATTTT.

This clonotype was detected a few times. The rearrangement uses TRBV12-3 or TRBV12-4 and TRBJ1-5; maybe TRBD1 (5 bases). V lost 2 bases and J lost 5, with 7 bases in between. This CDR3 contains 13 residues. The chain's CDR3 is CASSLSRDQPQHF. As DNA, the CDR3 is TGTGCCAGCAGTTTATCCAGGGATCAGCCCCAGCATTTT.

This clonotype appeared a few times. The chain combines TRBV9 with TRBJ1-2; D is uncertain. V was trimmed by 6 bases and J by 4 bases, leaving 13 bases between them. CDR3 length: 13 residues. The V gene's germline CDR1 is SGDLS and CDR2 YYNGEE. CDR3 region: CASKGQIFYGYTF. CDR3 coding DNA: TGTGCCAGCAAGGGCCAGATCTTCTATGGCTACACCTTC.

The DNA for the CDR3 is TGTGCCAGCAGTTACTCGAGGGCACACAGACGACAAGAGACCCAGTACTTC. It is translated as CASSYSRAHRRQETQYF. The chain couples TRBV6-2 or TRBV6-3 to TRBJ2-5, with D tentatively TRBD2 (5 bases). Germline CDR1 MNHEY, CDR2 SVGEGT. Trimming cost V 0 bases and J 2 bases, with 16 bases left between them. The CDR3 extends over 17 amino acids.

The chain joins TRBV7-2 to TRBJ1-2; 8 bases fit TRBD1. The trim removed 5 bases at V and 8 bases at J, leaving 13 bases unmatched. Germline-derived CDR1 and CDR2 are SGHTA and FQGNSA. The CDR3 extends over 15 amino acids. CDR3 protein: CASSPPGQVPEGYTF. The CDR3 bases are TGTGCCAGCAGCCCCCCGGGACAGGTCCCCGAAGGCTACACCTTC.

A few counts support this clonotype. The chain uses TRBV24-1 and TRBJ2-1; 8 bases agree with TRBD2. J lost 8 bases, V lost 10 bases, and 9 bases had no gene match. The CDR3 sequence is 13 residues long. Per the germline V gene, CDR1 is KGHDR and CDR2 is SFDVKD. Here the CDR3 DNA reads TGTGCCACGACGGGGGGGGGATTCGATGAGCAGTTCTTC. It codes for CATTGGGFDEQFF.

This chain connects TRBV7-6 to TRBJ2-7; no clear D. Per germline, CDR1 SGHVS and CDR2 FNYEAQ. CDR3 length equals 15 residues. V was trimmed by 5 bases and J by 3 bases, leaving 17 bases between them. The CDR3 bases are TGTGCCAGCAGCGCAACAGCCGGGCCGTTCTACGAGCAGTACTTC. It is translated as CASSATAGPFYEQYF.

This clonotype was picked up many times. The V and J genes are TRBV7-8 and TRBJ1-3, with D tentatively TRBD1 (5 bases). The CDR3 totals 13 residues. The V end was cut by 4 bases, the J end by 4 bases, with 8 bases between. Germline lookup yields CDR1 SGHVS and CDR2 FQNEAQ. This chain's CDR3 is CASSSEGGNTIYF. The CDR3 DNA reads as TGTGCCAGCAGCTCGGAGGGGGGAAACACCATATATTTT.

The chain employs TRBV5-1 and TRBJ1-1; no clear D gene. Trimming stripped 4 bases from V and 4 bases from J, with 8 bases between. Per germline, CDR1 SGHRS and CDR2 YFSETQ. This CDR3 comprises 12 residues. The chain's CDR3 is CASSPETTEAFF. The CDR3 region has the DNA TGCGCCAGCAGCCCGGAGACCACTGAAGCTTTCTTT.

This clonotype was observed a handful of times. The V gene is TRBV4-3, the J gene TRBJ2-2; D not resolved. The V gene lost 0 bases and the J gene lost 1 base, with 6 bases spanning the gap. The germline CDR1 and CDR2 sequences are LGHNA and YSLEER. The CDR3 runs 15 residues. CDR3 nucleotide sequence: TGCGCCAGCAGCCAAGACGGCCTGAACACCGGGGAGCTGTTTTTT. This codes for CASSQDGLNTGELFF.